In its sample, the clone carrying this TCR beta chain was seen once. V gave up 4 bases and J gave up 7 bases, with 16 bases separating them. This CDR3 contains 15 residues. Germline CDR1 reads SGHVS; CDR2 reads FQNEAQ. This entry comes from a study of blood T cell repertoires in COVID-19. Looking at the study overall: Material from acute and convalescent COVID-19 was sourced from the United States, Italy and Spain.

The authors' processing: Quantification of nucleated cells was approximated via reference gene primer amplification. Sequencing was performed with immunoSEQ multiplex PCR; in TCRdb, only in-frame clones are kept and a portion is missing. V, J and clone size derive from that table, while D and trimming were established from the DNA sequence. The table records about 98,000 clones, more than 85% of them present only once. Sequenced material: peripheral blood. The clonotype was recovered from a man younger than 35 with acute or convalescent COVID-19. J is TRBJ2-2 and V is TRBV7-8; the D gene is possibly TRBD1 (5 bases). The CDR3 DNA is TGTGCCAGCAGCTCTCCGGCAGGGCAGAGCGGGGAGCTGTTTTTT. Protein: CASSSPAGQSGELFF.